This T cell receptor beta chain derives from a study of OX40 agonist ivuxolimab in advanced cancers. About the research overall: Three patients responded partially, comprising one with hepatocellular carcinoma and two with cutaneous melanoma.

Study-wide findings and caveats: A proportion of nonresponders additionally exhibited low normalized T-cell clonal expansion.

Germline-derived CDR1 and CDR2 are SGHDN and FVKESK. V gave up 3 bases and J gave up 4 bases, with 13 bases separating them. The CDR3 consists of 15 residues. The data were produced by immunoSEQ multiplex PCR, yet TCRdb's version contains in-frame clones alone and is incomplete. In the table there are 50,000 to 70,000 clones, roughly nine tenths of which are singletons. As concerns this clone: Antigen specificity is unknown.

The rearrangement uses TRBV14 and TRBJ2-1; possibly TRBD1 or TRBD2 for D (5 bases each). The specimen was CD4+ or CD8+ T cells sorted from blood, collected in a trial of the OX40 agonist ivuxolimab. This clonotype was obtained from an adult with an advanced solid tumor such as melanoma, head and neck, liver or kidney cancer. In nucleotides, the CDR3 is TGTGCCAGCAGCCACCTACTAGGGGTTTACAATGAGCAGTTCTTC. Translating it yields CASSHLLGVYNEQFF.